Listed here is a single TCR beta chain. Thyroid surgery was performed in patients who had received no treatment beforehand. This record belongs to a study of metastatic and nonmetastatic thyroid tumors. TCRdb reanalyzed the PCR reads via MiXCR. The sample yields almost 35,000 clones, over 15% seen once. V shed 5 bases and J shed 0 bases, with 17 bases lying between them. Germline V gives CDR1 DFQATT, CDR2 SNEGSKA (reference sequence). This CDR3 is built from 15 residues. Sequences were obtained from blood. J is TRBJ2-7 and V is TRBV20-1; either TRBD1 or TRBD2 may fit D (5 bases each). This sequence originates from a female donor with papillary thyroid cancer or a benign thyroid nodule (not recorded which). Some clones in this sample may be carry-over from other donors' samples. CDR3 nucleotides: TGCAGTGCTTTTGAGCCGGGACGCGGCTCCTACGAGCAGTACTTC. It specifies CSAFEPGRGSYEQYF.